This TCR beta chain derives from a study of T-cell memory formation after mild COVID-19. The study's findings and limits: A subset of responding clones appeared in pre-infection memory, suggesting cross-reactive memory joined.

In regard to this clonotype: What it recognizes is unknown.

After 5'RACE with constant-segment primers, TCR alpha and TCR beta cDNA libraries carrying sample barcodes and UMIs were obtained. Via MiXCR, TCRdb re-called the 5' RACE reads, giving one row per CDR3 protein. This sample yields 190,000 or so distinct CDR3 sequences, of which 20% to 25% are seen a single time; roughly 24% belongs to the top ten. CDR1 is SGHVS, CDR2 FNYEAQ, per germline. This CDR3 spans 15 amino acids. V was clipped by 5 bases and J by 4 bases, with 18 bases between them. The clonotype originates from an adult woman who had mild COVID-19 (a few samples of this study predate the infection). Cell type and time point are not known. Sample: PBMCs or a T cell subset sorted from them (not recorded which). The chain couples TRBV7-6 to TRBJ2-7; tentative D call: TRBD2 (7 bases). The CDR3: CASSPTAGEGYEQYF. The CDR3 nucleotides read TGTGCCAGCAGCCCCACGGCAGGGGAGGGTTACGAGCAGTACTTC.